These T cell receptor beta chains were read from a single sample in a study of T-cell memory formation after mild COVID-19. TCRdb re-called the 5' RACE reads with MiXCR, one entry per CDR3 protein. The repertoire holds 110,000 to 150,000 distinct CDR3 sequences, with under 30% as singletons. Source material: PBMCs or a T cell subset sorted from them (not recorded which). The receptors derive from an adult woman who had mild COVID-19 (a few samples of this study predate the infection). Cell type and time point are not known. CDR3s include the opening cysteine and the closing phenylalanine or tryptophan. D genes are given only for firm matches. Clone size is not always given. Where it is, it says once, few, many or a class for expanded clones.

CDR3: CASSQGALGLAGETDTQYF; DNA: TGTGCCAGCAGCCAAGGGGCTCTGGGACTAGCGGGAGAGACAGATACGCAGTATTTT; size: .; J: TRBJ2-3; V: TRBV3-1; D: TRBD2
CDR3: CASSLGWTSYGYTF; DNA: TGCGCCAGCAGCTTGGGGTGGACAAGCTATGGCTACACCTTC; size: few; J: TRBJ1-2; V: TRBV5-1; D: .
CDR3: CASSLALTSGRYNEQFF; DNA: TGTGCCAGCAGCTTGGCCCTGACTAGCGGGCGGTACAATGAGCAGTTCTTC; size: .; J: TRBJ2-1; V: TRBV7-8; D: TRBD2
CDR3: CASSVYGGTGGTEAFF; DNA: TGTGCCAGCAGCGTTTATGGGGGAACAGGGGGCACTGAAGCTTTCTTT; size: .; J: TRBJ1-1; V: TRBV7-8; D: TRBD1
CDR3: CASSWGAEQYF; DNA: TGTGCCAGCAGTTGGGGGGCCGAGCAGTACTTC; size: .; J: TRBJ2-7; V: TRBV27; D: .
CDR3: CASSAGDVAYEQYF; DNA: TGTGCCAGCAGCGCGGGGGACGTTGCCTACGAGCAGTACTTC; size: few; J: TRBJ2-7; V: TRBV9; D: .
CDR3: CASSDPTGGETQYF; DNA: TGTGCCAGCAGCGACCCGACAGGGGGAGAGACCCAGTACTTC; size: few; J: TRBJ2-5; V: TRBV9; D: TRBD1
CDR3: CASSLFAQGAGYGYTF; DNA: TGTGCCAGCAGTTTATTCGCACAGGGGGCCGGCTATGGCTACACCTTC; size: few; J: TRBJ1-2; V: TRBV27; D: TRBD1
CDR3: CASSQDPYSGANVLTF; DNA: TGCGCCAGCAGCCAAGATCCCTACTCTGGGGCCAACGTCCTGACTTTC; size: .; J: TRBJ2-6; V: TRBV4-1; D: .
CDR3: CASIERRETDTQYF; DNA: TGCGCCAGCATAGAGCGGAGAGAGACAGATACGCAGTATTTT; size: .; J: TRBJ2-3; V: TRBV10-2; D: .
CDR3: CASSSGQGVHNEQFF; DNA: TGTGCCAGCAGCTCAGGACAGGGTGTCCACAATGAGCAGTTCTTC; size: .; J: TRBJ2-1; V: TRBV5-5; D: TRBD1
CDR3: CASSVGTGAKTEAFF; DNA: TGTGCCAGCAGCGTAGGAACAGGGGCAAAGACTGAAGCTTTCTTT; size: few; J: TRBJ1-1; V: TRBV9; D: TRBD1
CDR3: CASSVSPGLDTMDEQFF; DNA: TGTGCCAGCAGCGTAAGCCCGGGACTAGACACTATGGATGAGCAGTTCTTC; size: few; J: TRBJ2-1; V: TRBV9; D: TRBD2
CDR3: CASGRTGIGAFF; DNA: TGTGCCAGCGGCAGGACAGGGATCGGGGCTTTCTTT; size: .; J: TRBJ1-1; V: TRBV6-1; D: TRBD1
CDR3: CASSSTRLANEQFF; DNA: TGTGCCAGCAGCTCCACTCGACTAGCGAATGAGCAGTTCTTC; size: .; J: TRBJ2-1; V: TRBV7-2; D: TRBD2
CDR3: CASSDLLQRGGETQYF; DNA: TGTGCCAGCAGCGACCTACTCCAGCGGGGAGGGGAGACCCAGTACTTC; size: .; J: TRBJ2-5; V: TRBV4-2; D: TRBD2